These T cell receptor beta chains were read from a single sample in a study of response to subunit inactivated influenza vaccine. Each CDR3 protein is one row after TCRdb ran MiXCR on the RT-PCR reads. This table holds 500,000 to 600,000 distinct CDR3 sequences, 10% to 15% found once. The sample was PBMCs from blood, taken 40 to 50 days after vaccination. Every receptor here comes from a man aged 50-59 years who received an inactivated influenza vaccine. CDR3s include the opening cysteine and the closing phenylalanine or tryptophan. D genes are given only for firm matches. Clone sizes are given selectively: once, few, many, or a class where the clone is expanded.

cdr3_aa: CASSYGQGMQETQYF
cdr3_nt: TGCGCCAGCAGCTACGGACAGGGGATGCAAGAGACCCAGTACTTC
d_call: TRBD1
cdr3_length: 15
v_call: TRBV4-3
clone_size: few
j_call: TRBJ2-5

cdr3_aa: CASNRHGSSYEQYF
cdr3_nt: TGTGCCAGCAACCGACACGGAAGCTCCTACGAGCAGTACTTC
d_call: -
cdr3_length: 14
v_call: TRBV28
clone_size: few
j_call: TRBJ2-7

cdr3_aa: CASRLGQGSDEQFF
cdr3_nt: TGTGCCAGCAGATTAGGACAGGGGTCGGATGAGCAGTTCTTC
d_call: TRBD1
cdr3_length: 14
v_call: TRBV12-3/TRBV12-4
clone_size: many
j_call: TRBJ2-1

cdr3_aa: CSASQGFGNTIYF
cdr3_nt: TGCAGTGCTAGTCAGGGATTCGGAAACACCATATATTTT
d_call: -
cdr3_length: 13
v_call: TRBV20-1
clone_size: few
j_call: TRBJ1-3

cdr3_aa: CSVEMGAWGYGYTF
cdr3_nt: TGCAGCGTTGAAATGGGGGCCTGGGGCTATGGCTACACCTTC
d_call: -
cdr3_length: 14
v_call: TRBV29-1
clone_size: few
j_call: TRBJ1-2

cdr3_aa: CASSLTALGFNEQFF
cdr3_nt: TGTGCCAGCAGTTTAACGGCATTAGGTTTCAATGAGCAGTTCTTC
d_call: -
cdr3_length: 15
v_call: TRBV28
clone_size: -
j_call: TRBJ2-1

cdr3_aa: CASSYSTGTGDILDTQYF
cdr3_nt: TGTGCCAGCAGTTACAGCACCGGGACAGGGGATATTCTTGATACGCAGTATTTT
d_call: TRBD1
cdr3_length: 18
v_call: TRBV6-5
clone_size: few
j_call: TRBJ2-3

cdr3_aa: CASSPGRTGGPNTGELFF
cdr3_nt: TGCGCCAGCAGCCCAGGTCGTACGGGGGGCCCGAACACCGGGGAGCTGTTTTTT
d_call: -
cdr3_length: 18
v_call: TRBV5-1
clone_size: -
j_call: TRBJ2-2

cdr3_aa: CASRGAGVMNSPLHF
cdr3_nt: TGTGCCAGCAGGGGTGCTGGGGTCATGAATTCACCCCTCCACTTT
d_call: -
cdr3_length: 15
v_call: TRBV6-1
clone_size: few
j_call: TRBJ1-6

cdr3_aa: CASSLAQADTQYF
cdr3_nt: TGTGCCAGCAGCTTAGCGCAAGCAGATACGCAGTATTTT
d_call: -
cdr3_length: 13
v_call: TRBV7-2
clone_size: many
j_call: TRBJ2-3

cdr3_aa: CSVEVGSSNTEAFF
cdr3_nt: TGCAGCGTTGAAGTGGGAAGTTCGAACACTGAAGCTTTCTTT
d_call: -
cdr3_length: 14
v_call: TRBV29-1
clone_size: -
j_call: TRBJ1-1